The sequence of this T cell receptor (beta chain) was determined in a study of cytomegalovirus exposure and HLA in healthy donors. Findings and limits, study-wide: According to the study, 160 or so TCR beta chains were cytomegalovirus-associated. Reportedly, diagnosis of cytomegalovirus status by the classifier showed high specificity and sensitivity. That first-cohort TCR clusters tended to co-occur in the roughly 110 validation repertoires was found in a later analysis.

About this clone itself: What it binds is unknown.

The germline V gene encodes CDR1 MNHEY and CDR2 SMNVEV (reference sequence). CDR3 length: 18 residues. Trimming took off 2 bases at V and 1 base at J, with 15 bases between the two ends. Measured with immunoSEQ multiplex PCR; TCRdb has only the in-frame clones, and not every one. The sample shows fewer than 150,000 clones, roughly 90% of them seen only once. The source is a man younger than 45 in good health and CMV-seronegative. The sample taken for sequencing was PBMCs. This sequence joins TRBV27 and TRBJ1-6, with unresolved D. CDR3: CASSLRSGFGSYNSPLHF. Here the CDR3 DNA reads TGTGCCAGCAGTTTACGGTCGGGGTTTGGTTCCTATAATTCACCCCTCCACTTT.